This TCR beta chain derives from a study of blood T cell repertoires in COVID-19. Germline CDR1 reads KGHSH; CDR2 reads LQKENI. Trimming left V 3 bases short and J 1 base short, with 9 bases between. This CDR3 is 14 amino acids long. Assay used: immunoSEQ multiplex PCR; TCRdb lists only in-frame clones, some missing. This table has some 120,000 clones, roughly four fifths appearing once. Sequencing input: peripheral blood. The chain uses TRBV18 and TRBJ1-1; weak D call: TRBD1 (5 bases). The receptor was isolated from a man aged 55 to 69 with acute or convalescent COVID-19. The CDR3, as DNA: TGTGCCAGCTCACCGGACAAATCGAACACTGAAGCTTTCTTT. Translating it yields CASSPDKSNTEAFF.